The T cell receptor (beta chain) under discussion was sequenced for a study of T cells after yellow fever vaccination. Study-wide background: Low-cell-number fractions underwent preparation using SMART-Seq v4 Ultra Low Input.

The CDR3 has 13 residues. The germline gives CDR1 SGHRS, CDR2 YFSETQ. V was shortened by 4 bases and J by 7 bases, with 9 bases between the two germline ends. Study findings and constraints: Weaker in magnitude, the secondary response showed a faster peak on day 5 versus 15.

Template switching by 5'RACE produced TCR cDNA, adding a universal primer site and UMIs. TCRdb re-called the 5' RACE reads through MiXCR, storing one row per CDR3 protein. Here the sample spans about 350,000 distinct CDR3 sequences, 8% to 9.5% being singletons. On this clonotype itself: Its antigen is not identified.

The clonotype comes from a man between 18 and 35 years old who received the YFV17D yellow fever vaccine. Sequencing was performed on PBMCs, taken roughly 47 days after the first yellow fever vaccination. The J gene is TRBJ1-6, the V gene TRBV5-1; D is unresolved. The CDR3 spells CASSPRENSPLHF. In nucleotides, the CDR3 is TGCGCCAGCAGCCCCCGGGAGAATTCACCCCTCCACTTT.